This entry lists 8 T cell receptor beta chains sequenced from one sample in a study of beta chain features in type 1 diabetes. General study points: Type 1 diabetes patients had moderately but significantly shorter TCRB CDR3s in all four CD4+ subsets.

These receptors' antigens are unknown. The isolated RNA, all of it, was reverse transcribed, so expressed TCRB transcripts were what got sequenced. TCRdb's copy holds only in-frame clones and misses some; the assay was immunoSEQ multiplex PCR. Of 300,000 to 350,000 clones in the sample, roughly 13% were seen once. The sequenced sample was naive CD4+ T cells from blood. These receptor sequences come from a woman aged 18 to 35 with type 1 diabetes.

This clone was seen only a few times. The CDR3 region has the DNA TGTGCCAGCAGCTTAGGCAGGTCCTACGAGCAGTACGTC. Its translation is CASSLGRSYEQYV. This chain uses TRBV7-9 with TRBJ2-7; D is ambiguous. The CDR3 spans 13 residues. CDR1 SEHNR and CDR2 FQNEAQ come from the germline V gene (reference sequence). V lost 1 base and J 1 base, leaving 5 bases between the germline ends.

This rearrangement joins TRBV6-5 to TRBJ1-2; D might be TRBD1 (5 bases). This CDR3 has 15 residues. With 0 bases removed from V and 1 base from J, the gap between germline ends came to 9 bases. Germline values: CDR1 MNHEY, CDR2 SVGAGI. The CDR3 bases are TGTGCCAGCAGTTACTCGACAGCCCTTAACTATGGCTACACCTTC. It yields the protein CASSYSTALNYGYTF.

This clone showed up just a few times. The V gene is TRBV28, the J gene TRBJ1-5, with 7 bases identical to TRBD1. In germline, CDR1 is MDHEN, CDR2 SYDVKM. This CDR3 is 15 amino acids long. Trimming took 2 bases from V and 4 from J; bases not matched to a gene: 5. Here the CDR3 reads CASSLGDRKNQPQHF. In nucleotides, the CDR3 is TGTGCCAGCAGTTTAGGGGACAGAAAGAATCAGCCCCAGCATTTT.

The sample holds a few counts of this clone. V and J are TRBV19 and TRBJ2-1; 8 bases map to TRBD2. The CDR3 covers 12 residues. The germline V gene has CDR1 LNHDA and CDR2 SQIVND (reference sequence). The V gene end was trimmed by 8 bases and the J gene end by 8 bases; junction bases not matched to a gene: 5. Here the CDR3 DNA reads TGTGCCAGTGCCCGGGGGGGATATGAGCAGTTCTTC. As protein: CASARGGYEQFF.

In its sample, this clone was seen a few times. The V gene is TRBV5-1, the J gene TRBJ1-1, with 9 nucleotides matching TRBD1. Trimming removed 4 bases from V and 4 bases from J; junction bases left unmatched: 8. The CDR3 has 15 amino acids. Germline V gene data show CDR1 as SGHRS and CDR2 as YFSETQ. The CDR3 bases are TGCGCCAGCAGCCGAAGGGACAGGGAGATCACTGAAGCTTTCTTT. Translation gives CASSRRDREITEAFF.

This clone was counted at least ten times. The rearrangement uses TRBV29-1 and TRBJ2-3; tentative D call: TRBD2 (5 bases). Germline values: CDR1 SQVTM, CDR2 ANQGSEA. The V end was cut by 4 bases, the J end by 4 bases, with 15 bases between. The length of the CDR3 is 14 residues. DNA of the CDR3: TGCAGCGTTGCTCTACTACTAGTTTCAGATACGCAGTATTTT. Its translation: CSVALLLVSDTQYF.

The chain employs TRBV2 and TRBJ2-7; 7 bases agree with TRBD2. With V trimmed by 6 bases and J by 3 bases, 8 bases remained unmatched. The CDR3 consists of 14 residues. Germline CDR1 SNHLY, CDR2 FYNNEI. This CDR3 is CASSPGLESYEQYV. CDR3 sequence (DNA): TGTGCCAGCAGCCCCGGACTAGAAAGCTACGAGCAGTACGTC.

There are a few counts of this clone. The chain carries TRBV28 and TRBJ2-2; 7 nucleotides match TRBD1. Per germline, CDR1 MDHEN and CDR2 SYDVKM. Losses at the gene ends were 4 bases for V and 2 bases for J; bases not matched to a gene: 10. The CDR3 spans 17 residues. CDR3 amino acids: CASSSPTNRGNTGELFF. The CDR3 nucleotides are TGTGCCAGCAGTTCACCGACTAACAGGGGTAACACCGGGGAGCTGTTTTTT.